A selection of T cell receptor beta chains follows, all from one sample in a study of T cell responses to AZD1222 COVID-19 vaccine. Sequencing used immunoSEQ multiplex PCR; TCRdb keeps in-frame clones, though not all of them. The sample shows tens of thousands of clones, approximately 90% of them seen only once. The sequenced sample was peripheral blood, obtained 28 days after the second AZD1222 dose. These receptors were taken from an adult who received the AZD1222 COVID-19 vaccine. CDR3s leave out the opening cysteine and the closing phenylalanine or tryptophan.

>TRBV27|TRBJ2-7
ASSLGNYDRDEQY
>TRBV11-3|TRBJ1-2
AGEGQGGPNYGYT
>TRBV11-3|TRBJ2-1
ASSLTGRTYNEQF
>TRBV19|TRBJ1-4
ASSIAPEDEKLF
>TRBV18|TRBJ1-4
ASSQIATNEKLF
>TRBV5-1|TRBJ2-2
ASSLVLAGEITGELF
>TRBV14|TRBJ2-1
ASSRGRQASYNEQF
>TRBV19|TRBJ2-7
ASSPGGFYEQY
>TRBV30|TRBJ1-3
AWSRTVSGNTIY
>TRBV5-1|TRBJ1-2
ASSFGDLNYGYT
>TRBV5-8|TRBJ2-7
ASSLFRQARHSYEQY
>TRBV19|TRBJ1-1
ASSFLQGEAF
>TRBV5-1|TRBJ1-4
ASSLDATNEKLF
>TRBV7-3|TRBJ2-3
ASSLSRVDTQY
>TRBV3-1/TRBV3-2|TRBJ2-3
ASSSRGGGRSVDTQY
>TRBV28|TRBJ1-5
ASSRMTGSNQPQH
>TRBV20-1|TRBJ2-3
SASERRGGYTQY
>TRBV7-3|TRBJ2-1
ASSQQAGVSYNEQF
>TRBV30|TRBJ1-6
AWGTGNNSPLH
>TRBV5-8|TRBJ1-2
ASSLVAGGNYGYT
>TRBV19|TRBJ1-1
ASSSPRQASNTEAF
>TRBV2|TRBJ1-1
ASRFAGTGNTEAF
>TRBV7-2|TRBJ2-2
ASSLGAGGGRGGELF
>TRBV3-1/TRBV3-2|TRBJ1-2
ASSQDRFNGYT
>TRBV28|TRBJ1-3
ASSLEGGGRSGNTIY
>TRBV5-6|TRBJ1-4
ASSFWGTGPRQKPKLF
>TRBV1|TRBJ1-5
TSSQETGGKGNQPQH
>TRBV13|TRBJ1-1
ASSLGLGLWAF
>TRBV2|TRBJ1-6
ASTTEGGDNSPLH
>TRBV3-1/TRBV3-2|TRBJ1-2
ASSQDNRVYGYT
>TRBV24-1|TRBJ2-5
ATVSSGTQETQY
>TRBV6-2/TRBV6-3|TRBJ2-7
ASSPTGTVGEQY
>TRBV28|TRBJ2-3
ASSPIFSSQGSPRSTDTQY
>TRBV28|TRBJ2-5
ASSYSQGVPETQY
>TRBV4-1|TRBJ1-1
ASSEYQNTEAF
>TRBV11-2|TRBJ1-1
ASGKTGVSTEAF
>TRBV3-1/TRBV3-2|TRBJ2-6
ASSQQGSGANVLT
>TRBV6-5|TRBJ2-3
ASRKRRNTDTQY
>TRBV3-1/TRBV3-2|TRBJ2-7
ASSQDNSPYEQY
>TRBV6-5|TRBJ2-2
ASSQGQALF
>TRBV30|TRBJ2-1
AWILQGMGNEQF
>TRBV5-1|TRBJ2-3
ASSRTSDITTDTQY
>TRBV5-8|TRBJ1-1
ASTLQGMAF
>TRBV29-1|TRBJ1-1
SVGDTGMNTEAF
>TRBV28|TRBJ1-5
ASGRQGRYSNQPQH
>TRBV5-1|TRBJ1-3
ASSPQISGNTIY
>TRBV2|TRBJ2-5
ASIRLAGDPEY